This is a list of T cell receptor beta chains from one sample in a study of blood T cell repertoires in COVID-19. Sequencing used immunoSEQ multiplex PCR; TCRdb keeps in-frame clones, though not all of them. The sample lists 250,000 to 350,000 clones, approximately 90% occurring once. Sequenced: peripheral blood. The receptors shown here come from a woman aged 60 to 75 with acute or convalescent COVID-19. Both conserved end residues are part of each CDR3. A D gene is named only where the DNA matches it firmly. Clone size appears in some rows only: once, few, many, or a class for an expanded clone.

D,V,size,J,CDR3,DNA
-,TRBV18,-,TRBJ2-7,CASSPGQTYEQYF,TGTGCCAGCTCACCGGGCCAGACCTACGAGCAGTACTTC
TRBD1,TRBV30,-,TRBJ1-4,CAWSVGGTGWMFF,TGTGCCTGGAGTGTAGGTGGGACAGGGTGGATGTTTTTT
-,TRBV28,-,TRBJ2-1,CASSSSYTYNEQFF,TGTGCCAGCAGTTCTAGCTATACCTACAATGAGCAGTTCTTC
TRBD2,TRBV11-3,-,TRBJ2-2,CASSLDLASGATGELFF,TGTGCCAGCAGCTTAGATCTCGCTAGCGGGGCCACCGGGGAGCTGTTTTTT
TRBD1,TRBV27,once,TRBJ1-2,CASSARQGSRGYTF,TGTGCCAGCAGTGCCCGACAGGGATCAAGAGGCTACACCTTC
-,TRBV3-1/TRBV3-2,-,TRBJ1-1,CASSPGHQNTEAFF,TGTGCCAGCAGCCCGGGACATCAGAACACTGAAGCTTTCTTT
-,TRBV27,-,TRBJ1-3,CASSSLGPPGNTIYF,TGTGCCAGCAGTTCCCTAGGCCCTCCTGGAAACACCATATATTTT
TRBD2,TRBV9,-,TRBJ2-3,CASSVESRLAGVTDTQYF,TGTGCCAGCAGCGTAGAGTCCCGGCTAGCGGGAGTAACAGATACGCAGTATTTT
-,TRBV11-2,once,TRBJ1-1,CASSFGRSGTEAFF,TGTGCCAGCAGCTTTGGAAGAAGCGGGACTGAAGCTTTCTTT
-,TRBV6-6,-,TRBJ2-3,CASSPRGHAHITDTQYF,TGTGCCAGCAGTCCACGGGGACACGCTCATATCACAGATACGCAGTATTTT
-,TRBV7-3,-,TRBJ2-5,CASSSTGASGGTQYF,TGTGCCAGCAGCTCTACAGGGGCCTCCGGGGGGACCCAGTACTTC
-,TRBV11-2,-,TRBJ2-5,CASSLVTGSQETQYF,TGTGCCAGCAGCTTAGTCACAGGGTCCCAAGAGACCCAGTACTTC
-,TRBV5-4,-,TRBJ2-1,CASSLPISDTEQFF,TGTGCCAGCAGCTTACCGATATCCGACACTGAGCAGTTCTTC